This T cell receptor beta chain was obtained from a study of OX40 agonist ivuxolimab in advanced cancers. Assay used: immunoSEQ multiplex PCR; TCRdb lists only in-frame clones, some missing. The sample has 150,000 to 170,000 clones; approximately 94% are singletons. CDR1 is LNHDA and CDR2 is SQIVND in the germline V gene (reference sequence). The V segment lost 9 bases and the J segment 3 bases; nucleotides outside the gene matches: 8. CDR3 length equals 15 residues. Sequenced here: CD4+ or CD8+ T cells sorted from blood, sampled in a trial of the OX40 agonist ivuxolimab. The gene calls are TRBV19 and TRBJ2-2; 9 bases are shared with TRBD1. This TCR was sampled from an adult with an advanced solid tumor such as melanoma, head and neck, liver or kidney cancer. The CDR3 nucleotides read TGTGCCAGCCTTACAGGGGGCGCGGACACCGGGGAGCTGTTTTTT. Translating gives CASLTGGADTGELFF.